This TCR beta chain was found in a study of T cells in Graves' hyperthyroidism and ophthalmopathy. 8.5 to 10 ml of fresh peripheral blood supplied the PBMCs. What was amplified from RNA transcripts were TCR beta CDR3 regions. Researchers ran a first-round RT-PCR on the TCR CDR3 using the HTBI primer set. TCRdb reanalysed the multiplex PCR reads using MiXCR and keeps one entry per CDR3 protein. Of 96,000 or so distinct CDR3 sequences in the sample, roughly half were seen once. The CDR3 sequence is 14 residues long. Trimming stripped 7 bases from V and 5 bases from J, with 12 bases between. Germline V gives CDR1 MGHDK, CDR2 SYGVNS.

This receptor was identified in a woman in her thirties or forties with Graves' hyperthyroidism. The chain joins TRBV25-1 to TRBJ1-6; tentative D call: TRBD1 (6 bases). Sequenced sample: blood. The CDR3 sequence is CASNRDRNNSPLHF. The CDR3 bases are TGTGCCAGCAACAGGGACCGAAATAATTCACCCCTCCACTTT.